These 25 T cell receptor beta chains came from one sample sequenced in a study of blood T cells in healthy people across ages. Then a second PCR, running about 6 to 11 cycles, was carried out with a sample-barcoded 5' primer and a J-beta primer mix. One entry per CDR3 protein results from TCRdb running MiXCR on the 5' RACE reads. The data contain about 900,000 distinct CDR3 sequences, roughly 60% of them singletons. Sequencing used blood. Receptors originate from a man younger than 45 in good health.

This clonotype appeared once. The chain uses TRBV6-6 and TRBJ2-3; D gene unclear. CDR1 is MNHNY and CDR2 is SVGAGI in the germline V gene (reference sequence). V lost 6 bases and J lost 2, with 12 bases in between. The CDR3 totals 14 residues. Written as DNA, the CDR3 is TGTGCCAGCAGCTCCCGACCGCCCACAGATACGCAGTATTTT. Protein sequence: CASSSRPPTDTQYF.

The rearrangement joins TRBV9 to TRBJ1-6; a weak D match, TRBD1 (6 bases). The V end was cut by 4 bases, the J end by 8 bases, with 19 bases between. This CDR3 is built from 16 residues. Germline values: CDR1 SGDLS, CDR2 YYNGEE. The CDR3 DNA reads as TGTGCCAGCAGCCTCCGGACAGTCCCGGGGGATTCACCCCTCCACTTT. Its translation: CASSLRTVPGDSPLHF.

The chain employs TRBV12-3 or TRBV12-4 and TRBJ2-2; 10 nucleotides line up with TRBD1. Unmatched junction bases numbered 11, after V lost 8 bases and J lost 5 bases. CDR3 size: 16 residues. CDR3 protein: CASRLGGQGYTGELFF. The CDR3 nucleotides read TGTGCCAGCCGCCTAGGGGGACAGGGGTATACCGGGGAGCTGTTTTTT.

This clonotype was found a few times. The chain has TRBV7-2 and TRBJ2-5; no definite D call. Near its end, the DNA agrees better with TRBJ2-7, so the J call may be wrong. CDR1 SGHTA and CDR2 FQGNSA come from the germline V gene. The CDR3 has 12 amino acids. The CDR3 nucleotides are TGTGCCAGCAGCCCCCCGGACTACGAGCAGTACTTC. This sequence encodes CASSPPDYEQYF.

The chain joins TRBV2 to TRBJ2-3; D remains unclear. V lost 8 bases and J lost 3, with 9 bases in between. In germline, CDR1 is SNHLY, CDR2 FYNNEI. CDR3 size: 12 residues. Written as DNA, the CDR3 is TGTGCCAGCGGAGAGTCGACAGATACGCAGTATTTT. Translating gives CASGESTDTQYF.

CDR3 nucleotides: TGCAGTGCTCCCGGGCGGGGAGACAATGAGCAGTTCTTC. Its translation: CSAPGRGDNEQFF. The chain couples TRBV20-1 to TRBJ2-1; tentatively, D is TRBD2 (6 bases). Trimming removed 5 bases from V and 5 bases from J, with 13 bases in between. Germline V lookup: CDR1 DFQATT, CDR2 SNEGSKA (reference sequence). The CDR3 covers 13 residues.

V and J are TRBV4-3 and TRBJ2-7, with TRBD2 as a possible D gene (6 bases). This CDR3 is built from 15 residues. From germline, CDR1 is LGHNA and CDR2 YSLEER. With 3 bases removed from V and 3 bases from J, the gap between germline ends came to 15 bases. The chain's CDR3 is CASSHTGLSGYEQYF. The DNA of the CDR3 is TGCGCCAGCAGCCACACGGGACTGTCAGGCTACGAGCAGTACTTC.

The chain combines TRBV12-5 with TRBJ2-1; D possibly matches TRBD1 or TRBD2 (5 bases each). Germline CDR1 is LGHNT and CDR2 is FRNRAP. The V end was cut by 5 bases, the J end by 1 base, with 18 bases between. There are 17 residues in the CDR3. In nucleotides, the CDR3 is TGTGCTAGTGGTAAATCCCCCGGGACGGCATCCTACAATGAGCAGTTCTTC. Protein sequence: CASGKSPGTASYNEQFF. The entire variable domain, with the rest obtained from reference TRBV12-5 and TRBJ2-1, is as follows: DARVTQTPRHKVTEMGQEVTMRCQPILGHNTVFWYRQTMMQGLELLAYFRNRAPLDDSGMPKDRFSAEMPDATLATLKIQPSEPRDSAVYFCASGKSPGTASYNEQFFGPGTRLTVL.

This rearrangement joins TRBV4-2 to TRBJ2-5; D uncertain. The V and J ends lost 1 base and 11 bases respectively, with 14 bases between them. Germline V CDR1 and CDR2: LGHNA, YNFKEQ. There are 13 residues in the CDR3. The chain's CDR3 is CASSQGQIPEQYF. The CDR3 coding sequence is TGTGCCAGCAGCCAAGGTCAAATCCCAGAGCAGTACTTC.

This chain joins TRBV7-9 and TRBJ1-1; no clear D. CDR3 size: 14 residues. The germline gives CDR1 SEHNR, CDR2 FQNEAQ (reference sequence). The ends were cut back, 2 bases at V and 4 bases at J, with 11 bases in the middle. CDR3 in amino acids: CASSLNGVATEAFF. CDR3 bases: TGTGCCAGCAGCTTAAATGGGGTAGCCACTGAAGCTTTCTTT.

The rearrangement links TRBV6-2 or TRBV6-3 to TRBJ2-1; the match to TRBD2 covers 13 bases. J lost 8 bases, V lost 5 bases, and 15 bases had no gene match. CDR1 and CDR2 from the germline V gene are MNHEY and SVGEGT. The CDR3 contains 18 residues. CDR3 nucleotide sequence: TGTGCCAGCAGTCGCAAACTAGCGGGGGGGCTTTCGACGGATGAGCAGTTCTTC. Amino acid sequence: CASSRKLAGGLSTDEQFF.

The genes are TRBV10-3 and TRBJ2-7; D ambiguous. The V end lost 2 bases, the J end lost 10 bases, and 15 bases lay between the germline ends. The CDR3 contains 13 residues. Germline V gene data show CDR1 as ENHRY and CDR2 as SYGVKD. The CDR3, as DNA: TGTGCCATCAGTGAGGGGAAGGATACGGACCAGTACTTC. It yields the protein CAISEGKDTDQYF.

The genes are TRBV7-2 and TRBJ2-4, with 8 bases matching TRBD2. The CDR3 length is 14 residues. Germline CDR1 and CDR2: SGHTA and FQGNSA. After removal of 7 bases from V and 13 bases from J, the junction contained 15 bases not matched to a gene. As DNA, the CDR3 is TGTGCCAGCACCTTGCGGAGCGGGGGTGGTGAGCAGTACTTC. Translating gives CASTLRSGGGEQYF.

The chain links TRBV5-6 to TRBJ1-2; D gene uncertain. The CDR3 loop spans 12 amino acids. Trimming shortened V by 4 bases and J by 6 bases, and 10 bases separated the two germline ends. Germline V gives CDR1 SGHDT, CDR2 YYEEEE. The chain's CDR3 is CASSADGNGYTF. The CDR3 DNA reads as TGTGCCAGCAGCGCGGACGGGAATGGCTACACCTTC.

The CDR3 region has the DNA TGTGCCAGCAGTTACTCGGGCCGAGCGGGACAAGAGACCCAGTACTTC. Translating it yields CASSYSGRAGQETQYF. The rearrangement links TRBV6-5 to TRBJ2-5; 7 nucleotides match TRBD2. V lost 0 bases and J lost 2; bases outside the gene matches: 6. Germline values: CDR1 MNHEY, CDR2 SVGAGI. The CDR3 has 16 amino acids.

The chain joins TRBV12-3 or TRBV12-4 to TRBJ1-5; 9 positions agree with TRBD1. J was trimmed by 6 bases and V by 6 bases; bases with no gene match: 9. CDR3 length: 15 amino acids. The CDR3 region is CASRLGQGGGQPQHF. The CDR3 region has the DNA TGTGCCAGCAGACTGGGACAGGGTGGAGGTCAGCCCCAGCATTTT.

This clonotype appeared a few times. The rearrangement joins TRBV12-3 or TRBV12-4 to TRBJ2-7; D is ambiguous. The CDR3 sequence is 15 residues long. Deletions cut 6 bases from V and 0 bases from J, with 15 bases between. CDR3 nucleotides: TGTGCCAGCAGAATCACCGGTGAAGGCTCCTACGAGCAGTACTTC. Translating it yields CASRITGEGSYEQYF.

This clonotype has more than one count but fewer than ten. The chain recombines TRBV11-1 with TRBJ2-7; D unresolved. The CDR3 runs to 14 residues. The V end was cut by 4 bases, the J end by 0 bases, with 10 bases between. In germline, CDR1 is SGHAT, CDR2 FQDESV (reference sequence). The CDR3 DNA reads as TGTGCCAGCAGCTCCGGGCAGAGCTCCTACGAGCAGTACTTC. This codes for CASSSGQSSYEQYF.

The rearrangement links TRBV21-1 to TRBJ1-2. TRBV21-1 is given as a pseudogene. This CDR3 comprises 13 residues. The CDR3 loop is CASSKGGLDGYTF. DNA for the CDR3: TGTGCCAGCAGCAAAGGAGGCCTTGATGGCTACACCTTC.

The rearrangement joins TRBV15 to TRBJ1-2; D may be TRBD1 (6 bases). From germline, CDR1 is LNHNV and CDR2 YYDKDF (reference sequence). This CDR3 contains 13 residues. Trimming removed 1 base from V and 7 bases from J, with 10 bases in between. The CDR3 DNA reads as TGTGCCACCAGCAGAGCAGGGGAATTTGGCTACACCTTC. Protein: CATSRAGEFGYTF.

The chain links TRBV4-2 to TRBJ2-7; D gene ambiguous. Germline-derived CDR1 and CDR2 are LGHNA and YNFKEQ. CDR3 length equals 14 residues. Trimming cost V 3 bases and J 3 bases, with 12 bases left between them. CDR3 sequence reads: CASSQRTAFYEQYF. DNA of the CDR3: TGTGCCAGCAGCCAGAGGACGGCTTTCTACGAGCAGTACTTC.

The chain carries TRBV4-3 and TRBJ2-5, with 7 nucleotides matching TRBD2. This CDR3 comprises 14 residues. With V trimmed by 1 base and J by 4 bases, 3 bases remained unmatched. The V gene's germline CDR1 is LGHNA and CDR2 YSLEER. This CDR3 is CASSQAPGGETQYF. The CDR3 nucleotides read TGCGCCAGCAGCCAAGCACCGGGGGGAGAGACCCAGTACTTC.

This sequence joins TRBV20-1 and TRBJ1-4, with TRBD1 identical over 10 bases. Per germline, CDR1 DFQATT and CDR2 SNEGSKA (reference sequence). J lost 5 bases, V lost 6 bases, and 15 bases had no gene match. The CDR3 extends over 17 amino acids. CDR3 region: CSASATGGLQRNEKLFF. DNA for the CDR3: TGCAGTGCCTCGGCGACAGGGGGCCTCCAGCGCAATGAAAAACTGTTTTTT.

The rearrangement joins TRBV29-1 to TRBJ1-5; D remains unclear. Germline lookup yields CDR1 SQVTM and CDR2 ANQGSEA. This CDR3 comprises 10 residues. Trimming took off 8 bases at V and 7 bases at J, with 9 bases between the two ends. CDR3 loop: CSLFRQPQHF. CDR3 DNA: TGCAGCCTCTTTCGCCAGCCCCAGCATTTT.

CDR3 residues: CASSRAEGALDYGYTF. CDR3 in DNA: TGTGCCAGCAGTCGCGCAGAGGGGGCGCTGGACTATGGCTACACCTTC. The rearrangement uses TRBV7-9 and TRBJ1-2; 7 bases line up with TRBD1. There are 16 residues in the CDR3. CDR1 SEHNR and CDR2 FQNEAQ come from the germline V gene (reference sequence). The ends lost 6 bases at V and 3 bases at J; junction bases unmatched: 13.